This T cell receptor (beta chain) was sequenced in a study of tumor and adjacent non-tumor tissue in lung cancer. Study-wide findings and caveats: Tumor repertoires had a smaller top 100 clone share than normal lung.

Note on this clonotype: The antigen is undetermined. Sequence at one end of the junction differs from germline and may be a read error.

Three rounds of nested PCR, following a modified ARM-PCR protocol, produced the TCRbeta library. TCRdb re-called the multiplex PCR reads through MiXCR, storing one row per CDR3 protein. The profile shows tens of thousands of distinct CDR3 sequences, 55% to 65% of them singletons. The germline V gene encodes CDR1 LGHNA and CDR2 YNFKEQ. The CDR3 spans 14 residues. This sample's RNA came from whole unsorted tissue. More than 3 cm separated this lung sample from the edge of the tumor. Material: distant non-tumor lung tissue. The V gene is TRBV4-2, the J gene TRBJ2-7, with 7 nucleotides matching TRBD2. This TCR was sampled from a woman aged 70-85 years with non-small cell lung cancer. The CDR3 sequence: CASRYQRDSYEQYF. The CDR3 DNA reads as TGTGCCAGCAGATACCAGCGGGATTCCTACGAGCAATACTTC.